These 5 T cell receptor beta chains came from one sample sequenced in a study of T cells expressing NK-cell markers. TCRdb re-called the 5' RACE reads and catalogs CDR3 proteins one per entry, DNA excluded. This sample's clone table lists 550,000 or so distinct CDR3 sequences. The sequencing input was blood T cells: a sorted CD56 or NKG2C T cell subset, CD4+ or CD8+ T cells, or bulk PBMC T cells (not recorded which). The receptor set was obtained from a man younger than 30 in good health.

This chain joins TRBV12-3 or TRBV12-4 and TRBJ1-5; TCRdb calls TRBD1, which cannot be checked without DNA. The CDR3 spans 14 residues. The CDR3 protein is CASRQAGNYQPQHF.

The chain is built from TRBV11-1 and TRBJ2-3; checking the TCRdb D call of TRBD2 is not possible without DNA. From germline, CDR1 is SGHAT and CDR2 FQDESV (reference sequence). CDR3 length equals 18 residues. The CDR3 loop reads CASSLAVLGLGVTDTQYF. The full variable domain, rest sourced from reference TRBV11-1 and TRBJ2-3, is EAEVAQSPRYKITEKSQAVAFWCDPISGHATLYWYRQILGQGPELLVQFQDESVVDDSQLPKDRFSAERLKGVDSTLKIQPAELGDSAMYLCASSLAVLGLGVTDTQYFGPGTRLTVL.

The chain recombines TRBV20-1 with TRBJ1-5; TCRdb indicates TRBD1, and absent DNA this call remains unverified. The CDR3 length is 15 residues. Germline V gene data show CDR1 as DFQATT and CDR2 as SNEGSKA (reference sequence). The CDR3 here is CSARAMGPADQPQHF.

V gene TRBV7-6 combines with J gene TRBJ2-7; TCRdb's D gene call, TRBD1, goes unchecked for lack of DNA. The CDR3 runs 15 residues. Germline V lookup: CDR1 SGHVS, CDR2 FNYEAQ. CDR3 protein: CASSLGGDSVREQYF.

The V gene is TRBV12-3 or TRBV12-4, the J gene TRBJ1-6. The CDR3 consists of 15 residues. The CDR3 loop reads CASIGVGGVNSPLHF.